A single sample gave rise to the 6 T cell receptor beta chains below, sequenced in a study of PD-1 blockade in classical Hodgkin lymphoma. Regarding time point: cycle 4 day 1 (C4D1), after about 6 weeks of nivolumab. Relapses following autologous stem cell transplantation were seen in all patients, with brentuximab vedotin exposure varying. CD4+ T cells were purified from thawed PBMCs by magnetic negative selection. Sequencing used immunoSEQ multiplex PCR; TCRdb keeps in-frame clones, though not all of them. Here the sample spans around 18,000 clones, 75% being singletons. The input for sequencing was CD4+ T cells from blood, taken before the fourth cycle of nivolumab. These receptors came from a human donor with classical Hodgkin lymphoma.

This rearrangement joins TRBV7-2 to TRBJ1-1, with TRBD1 matching over 7 bases. Germline CDR1 is SGHTA and CDR2 is FQGNSA. The CDR3 runs 18 residues. Unmatched junction bases numbered 13, after V lost 3 bases and J lost 0 bases. In nucleotides, the CDR3 is TGTGCCAGCAGCTTCCGGACAGGTGCCATGGGATTGAACACTGAAGCTTTCTTT. It translates to CASSFRTGAMGLNTEAFF.

The chain has TRBV2 and TRBJ2-3; D gene ambiguous. The CDR3 is made up of 13 amino acids. CDR1 and CDR2 from the germline V gene are SNHLY and FYNNEI. V shed 10 bases and J shed 0 bases, with 11 bases lying between them. The CDR3 region has the DNA TGTGCCATCAAAACCGACAGCACAGATACGCAGTATTTT. The encoded protein is CAIKTDSTDTQYF.

The chain uses TRBV2 and TRBJ2-2; TRBD1 or TRBD2 may be the D gene (5 bases each). The CDR3 loop spans 15 amino acids. V lost 6 bases and J lost 4, with 15 bases in between. Germline V CDR1 and CDR2: SNHLY, FYNNEI. For the CDR3, the DNA is TGTGCCAGCAGCCCCTCCGGGGCGGCCACCGGGGAGCTGTTTTTT. As protein: CASSPSGAATGELFF.

The sample holds one count of this clone. The chain carries TRBV7-2 and TRBJ1-4; D unclear. Trimming removed 5 bases at V and 4 bases at J, with 5 bases between. Germline V lookup: CDR1 SGHTA, CDR2 FQGNSA. This CDR3 contains 12 residues. In DNA form, the CDR3 reads TGTGCCAGCAGCCCGGGTAATGAAAAACTGTTTTTT. Translation gives CASSPGNEKLFF.

The rearrangement links TRBV9 to TRBJ2-3; D is perhaps TRBD2 (5 bases). This CDR3 has 16 amino acids. V lost 2 bases to trimming and J lost 2 bases, with 15 bases between them. Germline CDR1 is SGDLS and CDR2 is YYNGEE. This chain's CDR3 is CASSVGLGWDTDTQYF. CDR3 nucleotide sequence: TGTGCCAGCAGCGTCGGACTGGGTTGGGACACAGATACGCAGTATTTT. The full variable domain, in which reference TRBV9 and TRBJ2-3 provide the parts outside the CDR3, is DSGVTQTPKHLITATGQRVTLRCSPRSGDLSVYWYQQSLDQGLQFLIQYYNGEERAKGNILERFSAQQFPDLHSELNLSSLELGDSALYFCASSVGLGWDTDTQYFGPGTRLTVL.

The chain has TRBV6-1 and TRBJ1-4; D ambiguous. V shed 0 bases and J shed 2 bases, with 10 bases lying between them. The CDR3 has 16 amino acids. Germline-derived CDR1 and CDR2 are MNHNS and SASEGT. The CDR3 DNA sequence: TGTGCCAGCAGTGAAGCCCCAACATATACTAATGAAAAACTGTTTTTT. This codes for CASSEAPTYTNEKLFF.